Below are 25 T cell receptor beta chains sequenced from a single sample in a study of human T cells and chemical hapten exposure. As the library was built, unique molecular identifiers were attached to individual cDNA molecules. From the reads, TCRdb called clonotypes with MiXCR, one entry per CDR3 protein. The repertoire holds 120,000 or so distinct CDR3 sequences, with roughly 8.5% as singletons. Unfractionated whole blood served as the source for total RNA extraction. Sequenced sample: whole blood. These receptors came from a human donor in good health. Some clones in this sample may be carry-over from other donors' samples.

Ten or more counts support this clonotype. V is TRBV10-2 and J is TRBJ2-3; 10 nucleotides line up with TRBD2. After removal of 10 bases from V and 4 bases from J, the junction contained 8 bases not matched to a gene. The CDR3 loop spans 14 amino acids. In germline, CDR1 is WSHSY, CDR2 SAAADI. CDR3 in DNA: TGCGCCACCTACGGCGGGACTAGCGCAGATACGCAGTATTTT. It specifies CATYGGTSADTQYF.

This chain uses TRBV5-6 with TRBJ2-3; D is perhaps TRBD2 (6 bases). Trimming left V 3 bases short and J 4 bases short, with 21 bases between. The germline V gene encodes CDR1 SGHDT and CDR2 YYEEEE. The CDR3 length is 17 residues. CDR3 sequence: CASSSRERIGFADTQYF. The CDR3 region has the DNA TGTGCCAGCAGCTCACGGGAGAGGATAGGGTTCGCAGATACGCAGTATTTT.

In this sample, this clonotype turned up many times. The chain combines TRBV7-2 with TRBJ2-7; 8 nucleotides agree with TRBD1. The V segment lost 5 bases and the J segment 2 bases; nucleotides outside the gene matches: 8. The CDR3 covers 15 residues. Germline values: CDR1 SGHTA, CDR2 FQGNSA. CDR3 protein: CASSVRQGITYEQYF. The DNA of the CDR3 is TGTGCCAGCAGCGTACGACAGGGGATCACCTACGAGCAGTACTTC. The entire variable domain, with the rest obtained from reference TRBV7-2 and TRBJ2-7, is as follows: GAGVSQSPSNKVTEKGKDVELRCDPISGHTALYWYRQSLGQGLEFLIYFQGNSAPDKSGLPSDRFSAERTGGSVSTLTIQRTQQEDSAVYLCASSVRQGITYEQYFGPGTRLTVT.

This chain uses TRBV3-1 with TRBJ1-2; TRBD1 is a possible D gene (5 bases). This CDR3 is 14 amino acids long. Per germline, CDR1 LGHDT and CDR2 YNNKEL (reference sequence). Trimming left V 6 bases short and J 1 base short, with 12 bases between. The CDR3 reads CASSSTAVNYGYTF. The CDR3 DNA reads TGTGCCAGCAGTTCGACAGCCGTTAACTATGGCTACACCTTC.

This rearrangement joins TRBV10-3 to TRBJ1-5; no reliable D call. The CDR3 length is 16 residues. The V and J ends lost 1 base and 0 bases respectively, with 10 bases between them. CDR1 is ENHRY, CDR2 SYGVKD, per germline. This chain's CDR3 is CAISEWTRDSNQPQHF. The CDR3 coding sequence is TGTGCCATCAGTGAGTGGACTCGAGATAGCAATCAGCCCCAGCATTTT.

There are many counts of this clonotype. CDR3 sequence reads: CSAVSGVSSYEQYF. The CDR3 coding sequence is TGCAGCGCGGTTAGCGGGGTAAGCTCCTACGAGCAGTACTTC. The chain links TRBV29-1 to TRBJ2-7; 8 bases match TRBD2. The junction had 8 bases not matched to a gene; V was cut back by 7 bases and J by 0 bases. Germline V gene data show CDR1 as SQVTM and CDR2 as ANQGSEA. CDR3 length equals 14 residues.

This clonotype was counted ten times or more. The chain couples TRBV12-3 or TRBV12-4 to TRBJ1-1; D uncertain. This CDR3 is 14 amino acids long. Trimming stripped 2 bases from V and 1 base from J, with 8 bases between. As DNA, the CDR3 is TGTGCCAGCAGTTTAATGGTAGGGAACACTGAAGCTTTCTTT. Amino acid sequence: CASSLMVGNTEAFF.

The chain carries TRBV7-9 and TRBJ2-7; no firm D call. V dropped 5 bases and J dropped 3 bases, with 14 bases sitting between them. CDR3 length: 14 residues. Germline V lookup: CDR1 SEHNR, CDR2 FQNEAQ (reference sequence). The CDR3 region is CASSLPPWVYEQYF. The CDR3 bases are TGTGCCAGCAGCCTCCCCCCCTGGGTCTACGAGCAGTACTTC.

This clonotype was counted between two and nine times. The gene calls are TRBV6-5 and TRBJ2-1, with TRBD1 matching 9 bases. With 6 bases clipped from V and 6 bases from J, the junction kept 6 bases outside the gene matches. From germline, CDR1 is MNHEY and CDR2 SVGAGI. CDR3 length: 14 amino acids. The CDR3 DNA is TGTGCCAGCAGGGACAGGGGACCTCGCAATGAGCAGTTCTTC. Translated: CASRDRGPRNEQFF.

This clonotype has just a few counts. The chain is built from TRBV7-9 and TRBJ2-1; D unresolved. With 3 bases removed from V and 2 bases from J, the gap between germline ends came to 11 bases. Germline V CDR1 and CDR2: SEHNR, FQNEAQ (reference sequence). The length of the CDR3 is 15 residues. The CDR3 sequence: CASSFSGSTYNEQFF. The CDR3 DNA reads TGTGCCAGCAGCTTCTCGGGTAGCACCTACAATGAGCAGTTCTTC. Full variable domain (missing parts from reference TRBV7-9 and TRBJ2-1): DTGVSQNPRHKITKRGQNVTFRCDPISEHNRLYWYRQTLGQGPEFLTYFQNEAQLEKSRLLSDRFSAERPKGSFSTLEIQRTEQGDSAMYLCASSFSGSTYNEQFFGPGTRLTVL.

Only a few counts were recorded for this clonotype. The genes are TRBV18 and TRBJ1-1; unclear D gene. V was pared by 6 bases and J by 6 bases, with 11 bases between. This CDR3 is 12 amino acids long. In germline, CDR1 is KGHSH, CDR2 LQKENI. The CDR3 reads CASSPTAAEAFF. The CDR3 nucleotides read TGTGCCAGCTCCCCCACGGCAGCTGAAGCTTTCTTT. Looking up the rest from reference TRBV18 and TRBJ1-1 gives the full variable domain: NAGVMQNPRHLVRRRGQEARLRCSPMKGHSHVYWYRQLPEEGLKFMVYLQKENIIDESGMPKERFSAEFPKEGPSILRIQQVVRGDSAAYFCASSPTAAEAFFGQGTRLTVV.

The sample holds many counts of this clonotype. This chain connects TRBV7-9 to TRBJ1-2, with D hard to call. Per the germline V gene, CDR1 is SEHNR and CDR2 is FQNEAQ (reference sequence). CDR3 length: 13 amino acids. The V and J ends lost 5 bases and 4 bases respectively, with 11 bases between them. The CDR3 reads CASSATSIYGYTF. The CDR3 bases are TGTGCCAGCAGCGCGACATCGATCTATGGCTACACCTTC.

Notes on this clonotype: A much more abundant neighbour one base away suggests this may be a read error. The CDR3 spells CASSATGAGHNEQFF. For the CDR3, the DNA is TGTGCCAGCAGCGCTACAGGGGCCGGACACAATGAGCAGTTCTTC. The chain joins TRBV9 to TRBJ2-1; 7 nucleotides match TRBD1. Losses at the gene ends were 3 bases for V and 5 bases for J; bases not matched to a gene: 8. This CDR3 has 15 amino acids. Germline CDR1 SGDLS, CDR2 YYNGEE.

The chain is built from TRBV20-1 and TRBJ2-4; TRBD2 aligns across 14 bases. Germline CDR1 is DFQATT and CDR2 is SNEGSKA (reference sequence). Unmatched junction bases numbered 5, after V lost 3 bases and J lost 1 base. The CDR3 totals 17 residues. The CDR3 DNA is TGCAGTGCTAGCTCGGGACTAGCGGGAGAGGCCAAAAACATTCAGTACTTC. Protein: CSASSGLAGEAKNIQYF.

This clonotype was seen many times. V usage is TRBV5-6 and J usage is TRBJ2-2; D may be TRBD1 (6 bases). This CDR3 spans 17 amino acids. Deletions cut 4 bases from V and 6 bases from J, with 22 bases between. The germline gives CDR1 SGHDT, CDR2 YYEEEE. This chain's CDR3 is CASSRNGAGDRSGELFF. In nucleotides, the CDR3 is TGTGCCAGCAGCCGAAATGGGGCAGGGGATCGATCCGGGGAGCTGTTTTTT.

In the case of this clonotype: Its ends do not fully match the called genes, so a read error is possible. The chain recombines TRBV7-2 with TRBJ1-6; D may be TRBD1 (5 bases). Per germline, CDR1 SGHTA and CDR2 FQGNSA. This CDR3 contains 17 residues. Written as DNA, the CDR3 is TGTGCCAGCAGCGTAGCAGGGTTGCCCGTAGAAAAGTCACCCCTCCACTTT. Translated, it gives CASSVAGLPVEKSPLHF.

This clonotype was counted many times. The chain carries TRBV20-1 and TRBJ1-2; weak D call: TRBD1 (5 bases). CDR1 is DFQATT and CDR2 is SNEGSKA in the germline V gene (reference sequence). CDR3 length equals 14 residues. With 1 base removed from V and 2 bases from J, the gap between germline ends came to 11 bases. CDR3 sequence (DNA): TGCAGTGCTAGAGTAGTGGCAGGGAACTATGGCTACACCTTC. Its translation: CSARVVAGNYGYTF.

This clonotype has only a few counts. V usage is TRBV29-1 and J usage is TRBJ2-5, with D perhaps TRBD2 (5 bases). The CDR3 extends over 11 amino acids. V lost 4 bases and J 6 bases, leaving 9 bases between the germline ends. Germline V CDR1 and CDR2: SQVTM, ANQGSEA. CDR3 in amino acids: CSVAGEKTQYF. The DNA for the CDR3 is TGCAGCGTTGCCGGGGAAAAGACCCAGTACTTC.

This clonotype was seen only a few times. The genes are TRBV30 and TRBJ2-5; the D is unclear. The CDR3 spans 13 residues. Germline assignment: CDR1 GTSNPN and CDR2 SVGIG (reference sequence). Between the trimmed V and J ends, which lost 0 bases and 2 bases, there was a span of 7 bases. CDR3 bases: TGTGCCTGGAGTGTAGGCCATCAAGAGACCCAGTACTTC. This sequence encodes CAWSVGHQETQYF.

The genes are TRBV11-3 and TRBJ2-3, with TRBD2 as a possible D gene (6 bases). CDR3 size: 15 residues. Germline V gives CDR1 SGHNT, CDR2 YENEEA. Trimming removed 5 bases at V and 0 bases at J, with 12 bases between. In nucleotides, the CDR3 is TGTGCCAGCAGCGAGTACGGGGGAAGCACAGATACGCAGTATTTT. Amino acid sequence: CASSEYGGSTDTQYF. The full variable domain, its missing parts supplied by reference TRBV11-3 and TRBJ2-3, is EAGVVQSPRYKIIEKKQPVAFWCNPISGHNTLYWYLQNLGQGPELLIRYENEEAVDDSQLPKDRFSAERLKGVDSTLKIQPAELGDSAVYLCASSEYGGSTDTQYFGPGTRLTVL.

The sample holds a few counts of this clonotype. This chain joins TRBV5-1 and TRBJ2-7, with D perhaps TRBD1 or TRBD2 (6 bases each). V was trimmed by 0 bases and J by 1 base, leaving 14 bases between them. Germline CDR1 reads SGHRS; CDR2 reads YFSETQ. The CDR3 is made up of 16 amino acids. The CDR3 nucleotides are TGCGCCAGCAGCTTGGAGTGGCAGGGGACTTCCTACGAGCAGTACTTC. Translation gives CASSLEWQGTSYEQYF. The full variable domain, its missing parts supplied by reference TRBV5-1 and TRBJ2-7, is KAGVTQTPRYLIKTRGQQVTLSCSPISGHRSVSWYQQTPGQGLQFLFEYFSETQRNKGNFPGRFSGRQFSNSRSEMNVSTLELGDSALYLCASSLEWQGTSYEQYFGPGTRLTVT.

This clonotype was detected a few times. The CDR3 DNA is TGCGCCAGCAGTTCCCCCGCGGAGGCCGGGGCCAACGTCCTGACTTTC. It specifies CASSSPAEAGANVLTF. The chain combines TRBV5-1 with TRBJ2-6; maybe TRBD2 (5 bases). Trimming removed 5 bases at V and 4 bases at J, with 16 bases between. In germline, CDR1 is SGHRS, CDR2 YFSETQ. The CDR3 runs 16 residues.

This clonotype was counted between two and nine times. Written as DNA, the CDR3 is TGTGCCAGCAGTTTTGCCGGGGTACTCTCTGAAGCTTTCTTT. As protein: CASSFAGVLSEAFF. This chain links TRBV27 with TRBJ1-1; D is uncertain. Germline values: CDR1 MNHEY, CDR2 SMNVEV (reference sequence). This CDR3 is 14 amino acids long. The V gene lost 3 bases and the J gene lost 6 bases, with 14 bases spanning the gap.

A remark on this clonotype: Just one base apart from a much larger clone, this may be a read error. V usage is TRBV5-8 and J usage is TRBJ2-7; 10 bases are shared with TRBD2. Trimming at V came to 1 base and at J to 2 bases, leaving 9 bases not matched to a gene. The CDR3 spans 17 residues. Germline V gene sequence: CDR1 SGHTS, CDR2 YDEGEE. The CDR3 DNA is TGTGCCAGCAGCTTGTTCGGGACTAGCGAGGCCCCCTACGAGCAGTACTTC. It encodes CASSLFGTSEAPYEQYF.

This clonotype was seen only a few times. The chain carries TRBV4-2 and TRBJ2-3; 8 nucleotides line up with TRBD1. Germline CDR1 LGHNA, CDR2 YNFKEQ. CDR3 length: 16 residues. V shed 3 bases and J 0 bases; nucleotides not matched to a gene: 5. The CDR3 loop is CASSHADRASTDTQYF. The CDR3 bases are TGTGCCAGCAGCCATGCGGACAGGGCTAGCACAGATACGCAGTATTTT.